This TCR beta chain was recovered during a study of T cell changes during pregnancy in multiple sclerosis (dated by TCRdb to between 2017 and 2020). Regarding the study in general: Changes in the T cell repertoire over the course of pregnancy were examined in this study in women with multiple sclerosis.

A word on this clone: What this receptor recognizes is not known. Base qualities were left out, and no much larger clone turns up one base away.

CDR1 and CDR2 are read off the germline V gene as SNHLY and FYNNEI. The CDR3 spans 15 residues, from the cysteine through the phenylalanine. Only the CDR3 DNA stays, 45 bases, in frame from base 1. Clipping removes 5 bases from V and 2 bases from J, with 3 as the unmatched junction base count. Library preparation used the immunoSEQ multiplex PCR assay. TCRdb obtained this table from immuneACCESS and retained in-frame rearrangements with V and J assigned. These tables miss some clones; where compared with another copy, unresolved V genes account for less than half of the shortfall, and the remainder is unexplained. The sample table contains roughly 40,000 clones; only one count was recorded for over 80% of them. Together, the top ten hold 0.7% to 0.95% of the sample.

This clonotype originated in a female donor with multiple sclerosis, enrolled in a pregnancy study. Recombination joined TRBV2 with TRBJ1-5; TRBD1 agrees with 10 junctional bases. This specimen consisted of CD4+ T cells from peripheral blood mononuclear cells, obtained before pregnancy. The DNA sequence is as follows: TGTGCCAGCAGTTCCGGACAGGGGGGCAATCAGCCCCAGCATTTT. Its protein reads: CASSSGQGGNQPQHF.